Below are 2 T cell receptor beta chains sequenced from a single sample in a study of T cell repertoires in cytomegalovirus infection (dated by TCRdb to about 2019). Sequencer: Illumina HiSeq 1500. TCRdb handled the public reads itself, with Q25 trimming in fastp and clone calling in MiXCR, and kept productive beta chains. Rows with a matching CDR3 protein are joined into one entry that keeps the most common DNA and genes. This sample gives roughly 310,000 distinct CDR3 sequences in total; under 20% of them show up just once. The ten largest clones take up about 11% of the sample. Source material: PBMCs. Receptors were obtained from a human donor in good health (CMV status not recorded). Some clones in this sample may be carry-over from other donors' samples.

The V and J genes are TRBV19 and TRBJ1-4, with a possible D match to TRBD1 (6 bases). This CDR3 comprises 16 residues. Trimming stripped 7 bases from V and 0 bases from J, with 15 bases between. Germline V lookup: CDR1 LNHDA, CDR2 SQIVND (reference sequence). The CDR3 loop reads CASMGGAQSTNEKLFF. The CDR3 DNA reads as TGTGCCAGTATGGGGGGCGCTCAGTCAACTAATGAAAAACTGTTTTTT.

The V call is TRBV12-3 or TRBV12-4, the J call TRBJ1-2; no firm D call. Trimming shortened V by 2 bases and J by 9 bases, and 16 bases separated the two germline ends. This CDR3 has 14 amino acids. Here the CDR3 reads CASSLKVTHGSYTF. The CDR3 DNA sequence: TGTGCCAGCAGTTTAAAGGTCACCCATGGAAGCTACACCTTC.